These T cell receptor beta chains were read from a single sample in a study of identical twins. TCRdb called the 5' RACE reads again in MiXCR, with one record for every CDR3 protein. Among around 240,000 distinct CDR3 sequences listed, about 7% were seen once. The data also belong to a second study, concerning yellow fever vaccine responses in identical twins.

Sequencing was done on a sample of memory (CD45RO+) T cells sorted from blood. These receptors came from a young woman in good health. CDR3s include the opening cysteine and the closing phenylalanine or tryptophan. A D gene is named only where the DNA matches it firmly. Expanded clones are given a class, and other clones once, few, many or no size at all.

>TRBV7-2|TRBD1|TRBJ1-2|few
CASTPGTGGNYGYTF
TGTGCCAGCACCCCAGGGACAGGGGGCAACTATGGCTACACCTTC
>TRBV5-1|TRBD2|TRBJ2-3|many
CASSTGLAGADTQYF
TGCGCCAGCAGCACGGGACTAGCGGGAGCAGATACGCAGTATTTT
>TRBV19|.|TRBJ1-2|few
CASSPRGSGYTF
TGTGCCAGTAGCCCCAGGGGAAGCGGCTACACCTTC
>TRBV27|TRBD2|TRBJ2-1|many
CASSLQRGRYNEQFF
TGTGCCAGCAGTTTACAGCGGGGGCGGTACAATGAGCAGTTCTTC
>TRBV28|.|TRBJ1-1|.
CASSLSGQTTEAFF
TGTGCCAGCAGTCTGAGCGGACAGACGACTGAAGCTTTCTTT
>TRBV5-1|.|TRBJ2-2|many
CASSLIQAQAGELFF
TGCGCCAGCAGCTTAATACAGGCTCAGGCCGGGGAGCTGTTTTTT
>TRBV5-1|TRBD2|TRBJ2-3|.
CASSPLRGAGDTQYF
TGCGCCAGCAGCCCGTTGCGGGGGGCCGGAGATACGCAGTATTTT
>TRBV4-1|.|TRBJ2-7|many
CASSQDSGAGTYEQYF
TGCGCCAGCAGCCAAGATTCCGGCGCGGGAACCTACGAGCAGTACTTC
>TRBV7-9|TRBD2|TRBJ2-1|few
CASSPKTSGRANEQFF
TGTGCCAGCAGCCCCAAGACTAGCGGGAGGGCGAATGAGCAGTTCTTC
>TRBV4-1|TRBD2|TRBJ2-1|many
CASSQGTSGGYNEQFF
TGCGCCAGCAGCCAAGGGACTAGCGGGGGGTATAATGAGCAGTTCTTC
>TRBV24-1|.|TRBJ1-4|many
CATSDPADRNEKLFF
TGTGCCACCAGTGATCCCGCGGACAGAAATGAAAAACTGTTTTTT
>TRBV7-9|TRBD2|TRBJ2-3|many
CASSSGLANTDTQYF
TGTGCCAGCAGCTCGGGACTAGCAAACACAGATACGCAGTATTTT
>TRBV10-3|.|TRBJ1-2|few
CAISGSDDGYTF
TGTGCCATCAGTGGCAGCGACGATGGCTACACCTTC
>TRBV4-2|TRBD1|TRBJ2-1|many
CASSQDRDGSYNEQFF
TGTGCCAGCAGCCAGGACAGGGATGGCTCCTACAATGAGCAGTTCTTC
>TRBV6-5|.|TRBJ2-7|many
CASSSREKKSYEQYF
TGTGCCAGCAGTTCTCGGGAGAAGAAGTCCTACGAGCAGTACTTC